This TCR beta chain was identified in a study of blood T cell repertoires in COVID-19. Study information: COVID-19 samples, acute and convalescent, were from the United States, Italy and Spain. T cells, B-cell-depleted T cells, or PBMCs supplied cDNA or gDNA.

As processed by the authors: Cell counts per sample came from amplifying reference gene primers. Data came from immunoSEQ multiplex PCR; TCRdb stores just in-frame clones and leaves some out. That table is the source of V, J and clone size, and D and trimming were worked out from the DNA. The sample includes approximately 670,000 clones, 80% to 90% of them seen just once. Trimming removed 6 bases at V and 5 bases at J, with 13 bases between. CDR3 length: 13 amino acids. The germline V gene encodes CDR1 MNHEY and CDR2 SVGAGI. This TCR came from a woman aged 18-29 years with acute or convalescent COVID-19. The V call is TRBV6-5, the J call TRBJ2-5, with D hard to call. Sequencing was carried out using peripheral blood. The CDR3 nucleotides are TGTGCCAGCAGCTGGTCCCTCCGGGAGACCCAGTACTTC. Translated: CASSWSLRETQYF.